The 25 T cell receptor beta chains listed next were all sequenced from one sample in a study of T cells in localized non-small cell lung cancer. Here immunoSEQ multiplex PCR was the method, and the copy in TCRdb shows in-frame clones only, minus some. The sample lists 1,300 to 1,500 clones, about a fifth occurring once. Sequencing used normal lung tissue next to the tumor, obtained before any cancer treatment. Every receptor here comes from a woman aged 40-69 years with stage I lung adenocarcinoma.

This CDR3 is CASSEGNEQFF. In DNA form, the CDR3 reads TGTGCCAGCAGCGAGGGTAATGAGCAGTTCTTC. This sequence joins TRBV6-7 and TRBJ2-1; tentative D call: TRBD2 (5 bases). TRBV6-7 is marked as an open reading frame, function uncertain. The CDR3 runs 11 residues. Trimming cost V 6 bases and J 7 bases, with 7 bases left between them.

This clone is labeled as large. Germline and junction disagree at one end, which may indicate a read error. This chain connects TRBV6-8 to TRBJ2-7; D unresolved. Germline-derived CDR1 and CDR2 are MNHGY and SAAAGT. This CDR3 spans 15 amino acids. In DNA form, the CDR3 reads TGTGCCAGCAGTGACTCGTATTTGCCGGACTACGAGCAGTACTTC. It encodes CASSDSYLPDYEQYF.

The CDR3 reads CASSYVTGGLDTQYF. The CDR3 DNA reads TGTGCCAGCAGCTATGTGACAGGGGGCTTAGATACGCAGTATTTT. This rearrangement joins TRBV7-6 to TRBJ2-3, with 10 positions matching TRBD1. Per germline, CDR1 SGHVS and CDR2 FNYEAQ. V dropped 4 bases and J dropped 5; count of bases not matched to a gene: 6. The CDR3 spans 15 residues.

This clone occurred a few times. The chain carries TRBV6-4 and TRBJ1-2; D unresolved. This CDR3 has 11 amino acids. Trimming pared 8 bases from V and 1 base from J, leaving 5 bases between. In germline, CDR1 is MRHNA, CDR2 SNTAGT. Here the CDR3 DNA reads TGTGCCAGCTTCTATAACTATGGCTACACCTTC. Translating it yields CASFYNYGYTF.

The chain joins TRBV28 to TRBJ2-2; no clear D. CDR3 size: 12 residues. Germline assignment: CDR1 MDHEN and CDR2 SYDVKM. Trimming shortened V by 3 bases and J by 7 bases, and 6 bases separated the two germline ends. CDR3 bases: TGTGCCAGCAGTTTTGTTGTCGGGGAGCTGTTTTTT. Its translation is CASSFVVGELFF.

This chain uses TRBV18 with TRBJ2-1; TRBD1 or TRBD2 may be the D gene (6 bases each). Germline loops: CDR1 KGHSH, CDR2 LQKENI. CDR3 size: 13 residues. V dropped 6 bases and J dropped 10 bases, with 16 bases sitting between them. In nucleotides, the CDR3 is TGTGCCAGCTCGCCAGGGGCGGGACGGGAGCAGTTCTTC. Translation gives CASSPGAGREQFF.

In this sample, this clone turned up a few times. This rearrangement joins TRBV11-3 to TRBJ1-5; possibly TRBD1 for D (6 bases). Germline V lookup: CDR1 SGHNT, CDR2 YENEEA. This CDR3 has 17 residues. Trimming shortened V by 8 bases and J by 3 bases, and 23 bases separated the two germline ends. The CDR3 DNA reads as TGTGCCAGCTCACGGGACATCGGACTTAAGAACAATCAGCCCCAGCATTTT. This codes for CASSRDIGLKNNQPQHF. The full variable domain, rest sourced from reference TRBV11-3 and TRBJ1-5, is EAGVVQSPRYKIIEKKQPVAFWCNPISGHNTLYWYLQNLGQGPELLIRYENEEAVDDSQLPKDRFSAERLKGVDSTLKIQPAELGDSAVYLCASSRDIGLKNNQPQHFGDGTRLSIL.

This clone was counted between two and nine times. The V and J genes are TRBV12-5 and TRBJ2-3; the D gene is possibly TRBD1 (6 bases). Germline V gene data show CDR1 as LGHNT and CDR2 as FRNRAP. The CDR3 is made up of 19 amino acids. The CDR3 region is CASTGRATIQGRGTDTQYF. In DNA, the CDR3 is TGTGCCAGCACCGGACGGGCGACGATACAGGGAAGGGGCACAGATACGCAGTATTTT.

J is TRBJ1-4 and V is TRBV5-1; 7 bases line up with TRBD1. With V trimmed by 4 bases and J by 8 bases, 11 bases remained unmatched. The germline CDR1 and CDR2 sequences are SGHRS and YFSETQ. This CDR3 comprises 15 residues. This chain's CDR3 is CASSHGTGDGEKLFF. DNA for the CDR3: TGCGCCAGCAGCCACGGAACAGGGGATGGGGAAAAACTGTTTTTT.

The chain uses TRBV18 and TRBJ2-7, with 7 positions matching TRBD1. The CDR3 sequence is 12 residues long. V was clipped by 5 bases and J by 5 bases; unmatched bases: 3. The germline V gene has CDR1 KGHSH and CDR2 LQKENI. CDR3 coding DNA: TGTGCCAGCTCATTTGACAGGGACGAGCAGTACTTC. It encodes CASSFDRDEQYF.

In its sample, this clone ranks as medium-sized. The chain is built from TRBV6-8 and TRBJ1-6; the D is unclear. Trimming pared 4 bases from V and 2 bases from J, leaving 6 bases between. The germline V gene encodes CDR1 MNHGY and CDR2 SAAAGT. The CDR3 loop spans 14 amino acids. The CDR3 reads CASSSWPYNSPLHF. CDR3 DNA sequence: TGTGCCAGCAGTTCATGGCCCTATAATTCACCCCTCCACTTT.

This clone was seen a handful of times. This chain joins TRBV10-3 and TRBJ1-1, with a possible D match to TRBD1 (6 bases). The germline V and J ends were trimmed by 0 bases and 4 bases, with 12 bases remaining between them. The CDR3 extends over 15 amino acids. Looked up from germline, CDR1 is ENHRY and CDR2 is SYGVKD. The CDR3 loop reads CAISESRGAATEAFF. CDR3 bases: TGTGCCATCAGTGAGTCTCGGGGGGCTGCCACTGAAGCTTTCTTT.

Of note for this clone: Other DNA sequences in this specimen translate into the identical CDR3. The chain joins TRBV19 to TRBJ1-2; no definite D call. V was pared by 8 bases and J by 1 base, with 11 bases between. The CDR3 has 13 residues. Germline assignment: CDR1 LNHDA and CDR2 SQIVND (reference sequence). CDR3 loop: CASRGSLNYGYTF. CDR3 bases: TGTGCCAGTCGTGGGAGCCTTAACTATGGCTACACCTTC.

The chain carries TRBV28 and TRBJ2-6; D gene unclear. With 6 bases removed from V and 3 bases from J, the gap between germline ends came to 6 bases. CDR1 and CDR2 (germline): MDHEN, SYDVKM. The CDR3 extends over 13 amino acids. In DNA, the CDR3 is TGTGCCAGCAGAGAAAATGGGGCCAACGTCCTGACTTTC. The encoded protein is CASRENGANVLTF.

V and J are TRBV15 and TRBJ1-5, with D perhaps matching TRBD1 (5 bases). The germline gives CDR1 LNHNV, CDR2 YYDKDF (reference sequence). The length of the CDR3 is 14 residues. V was cut by 9 bases and J by 3 bases, with 15 bases left in between. The CDR3 protein is CATGQGSLNQPQHF. The DNA for the CDR3 is TGTGCCACGGGGCAGGGCAGCCTCAATCAGCCCCAGCATTTT.

Within the sample, this clone is medium-sized. The rearrangement joins TRBV7-2 to TRBJ1-4; weak D call: TRBD1 (5 bases). The CDR3 is 13 residues long. CDR1 SGHTA and CDR2 FQGNSA come from the germline V gene. Trimming pared 5 bases from V and 7 bases from J, leaving 11 bases between. This chain's CDR3 is CASSLWDAEKLFF. The CDR3 nucleotides read TGTGCCAGCAGCCTATGGGACGCTGAAAAACTGTTTTTT.

This clone was detected only a few times. The chain is built from TRBV9 and TRBJ2-3, with 13 bases fitting TRBD2. The CDR3 spans 14 residues. V gave up 7 bases and J gave up 1 base; unmatched junction bases: 0. CDR1 is SGDLS and CDR2 is YYNGEE in the germline V gene. CDR3 nucleotide sequence: TGTGCCAGCGGGACTAGCGGGGGCACAGATACGCAGTATTTT. Translated: CASGTSGGTDTQYF.

This clone was seen more than once but under ten times. CDR3 protein: CASSPPRASVLMTDTQYF. In DNA form, the CDR3 reads TGTGCCAGCAGTCCCCCCCGGGCGTCCGTCCTGATGACAGATACGCAGTATTTT. The rearrangement uses TRBV28 and TRBJ2-3, with D hard to call. Germline V lookup: CDR1 MDHEN, CDR2 SYDVKM. CDR3 size: 18 residues. V was pared by 5 bases and J by 3 bases, with 24 bases between.

The chain joins TRBV6-8 to TRBJ1-1, with D tentatively TRBD1 (5 bases). Trimming left V 2 bases short and J 4 bases short, with 11 bases between. The CDR3 has 14 amino acids. Germline assignment: CDR1 MNHGY and CDR2 SAAAGT. The CDR3 bases are TGTGCCAGCAGTTACATGGGGCAGGGCACTGAAGCTTTCTTT. Residues: CASSYMGQGTEAFF.

The sample holds a few counts of this clone. A junction boundary mismatches the germline segment, possibly from a read error. The genes are TRBV6-8 and TRBJ1-3, with D perhaps matching TRBD1 (5 bases). Germline CDR1 and CDR2: MNHGY and SAAAGT. The CDR3 spans 15 residues. DNA of the CDR3: TGTGCCATCAGTTTGAGTGGGGCCCCGGGGGACACCATATATTTT. It codes for CAISLSGAPGDTIYF.

This clone is large within its sample. The gene calls are TRBV6-8 and TRBJ1-1; D uncertain. Between the trimmed V and J ends, which lost 4 bases and 2 bases, there was a span of 8 bases. The germline CDR1 and CDR2 sequences are MNHGY and SAAAGT. This CDR3 has 13 amino acids. In DNA form, the CDR3 reads TGTGCCAGCAGTTTTCGACTTAACACTGAAGCTTTCTTT. This codes for CASSFRLNTEAFF.

This clone appeared a few times. The rearrangement joins TRBV11-3 to TRBJ2-1, with TRBD2 as a possible D gene (7 bases). This CDR3 is 16 amino acids long. Trimming removed 3 bases from V and 3 bases from J, with 15 bases in between. Germline CDR1 is SGHNT and CDR2 is YENEEA. CDR3: CASSLGGRDNYNEQFF. The CDR3 DNA follows: TGTGCCAGCAGCTTGGGGGGGCGGGACAACTACAATGAGCAGTTCTTC.

This clone is termed medium-sized. This chain links TRBV11-3 with TRBJ1-3, with 7 bases lining up with TRBD1. The germline gives CDR1 SGHNT, CDR2 YENEEA. J was trimmed by 3 bases and V by 3 bases; bases with no gene match: 8. This CDR3 is built from 16 residues. The CDR3 coding sequence is TGTGCCAGCAGCTTGGCCTACAGGGGCAGTGGAAACACCATATATTTT. It encodes CASSLAYRGSGNTIYF.

This clone has only a few counts. Here the CDR3 reads CASSYSNVRYNEQFF. DNA of the CDR3: TGTGCCAGCAGTTACTCGAACGTCAGGTACAATGAGCAGTTCTTC. This sequence joins TRBV6-8 and TRBJ2-1; D uncertain. CDR1 is MNHGY, CDR2 SAAAGT, per germline. The V and J ends lost 0 bases and 4 bases respectively, with 10 bases between them. The CDR3 contains 15 residues.

V usage is TRBV19 and J usage is TRBJ1-5, with 7 positions matching TRBD1. The CDR3 has 15 amino acids. V lost 8 bases and J lost 3; bases outside the gene matches: 10. Germline-derived CDR1 and CDR2 are LNHDA and SQIVND (reference sequence). The CDR3 region is CASGPGQLYNQPQHF. The CDR3 DNA is TGTGCCAGTGGCCCGGGACAGCTCTACAATCAGCCCCAGCATTTT.